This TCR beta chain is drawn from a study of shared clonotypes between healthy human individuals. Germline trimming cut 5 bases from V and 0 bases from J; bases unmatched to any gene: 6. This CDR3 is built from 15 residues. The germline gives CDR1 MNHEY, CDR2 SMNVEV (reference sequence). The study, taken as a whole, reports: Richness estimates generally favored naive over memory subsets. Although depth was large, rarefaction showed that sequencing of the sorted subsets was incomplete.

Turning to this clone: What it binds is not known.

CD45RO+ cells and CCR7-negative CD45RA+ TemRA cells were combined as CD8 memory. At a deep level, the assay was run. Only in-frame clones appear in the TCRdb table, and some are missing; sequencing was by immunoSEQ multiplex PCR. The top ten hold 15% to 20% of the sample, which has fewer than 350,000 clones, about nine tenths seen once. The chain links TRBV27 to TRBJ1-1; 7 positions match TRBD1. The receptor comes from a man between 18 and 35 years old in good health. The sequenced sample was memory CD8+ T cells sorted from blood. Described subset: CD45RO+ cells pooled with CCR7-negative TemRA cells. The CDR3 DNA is TGTGCCAGCAGTACGGGACAGCAGATGAACACTGAAGCTTTCTTT. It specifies CASSTGQQMNTEAFF.